The clone carrying this TCR beta chain was seen a single time. Its antigen is still unknown. The data were taken from a study of siplizumab effects on memory and regulatory T cells. Whole-study results and caveats: The study found that mappable alloreactive CD4+ clones averaged roughly 75% Treg-derived with siplizumab and 25% to 30% in controls.

Sequencing was performed with immunoSEQ multiplex PCR; in TCRdb, only in-frame clones are kept and a portion is missing. The sample has over 80,000 clones; roughly 94% are singletons. Sample: non-Treg CD4+ T cells sorted from blood. The receptor comes from a human donor in good health.

The CDR3 DNA reads TGTGCCTGGAGGCCCCTTCTAGCGGGAGGGTACAATGAGCAGTTCTTC. Translating gives CAWRPLLAGGYNEQFF. The rearrangement joins TRBV30 to TRBJ2-1; 12 bases fit TRBD2. This CDR3 comprises 16 residues. V shed 3 bases and J 4 bases; nucleotides not matched to a gene: 7. Germline V lookup: CDR1 GTSNPN, CDR2 SVGIG (reference sequence).